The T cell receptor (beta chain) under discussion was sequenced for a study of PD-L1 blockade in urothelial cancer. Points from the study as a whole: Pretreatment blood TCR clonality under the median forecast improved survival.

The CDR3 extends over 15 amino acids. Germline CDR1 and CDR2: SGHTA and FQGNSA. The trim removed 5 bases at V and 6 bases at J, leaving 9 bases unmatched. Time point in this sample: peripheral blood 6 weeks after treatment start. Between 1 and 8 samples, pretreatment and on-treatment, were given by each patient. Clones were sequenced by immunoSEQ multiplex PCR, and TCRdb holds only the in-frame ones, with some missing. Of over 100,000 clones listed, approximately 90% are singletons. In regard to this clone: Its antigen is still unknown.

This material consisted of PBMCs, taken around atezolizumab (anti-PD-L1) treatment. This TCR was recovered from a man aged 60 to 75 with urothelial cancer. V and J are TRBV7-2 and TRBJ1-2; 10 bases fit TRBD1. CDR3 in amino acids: CASSIRDRGPDGYTF. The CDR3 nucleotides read TGTGCCAGCAGCATCCGGGACAGGGGCCCGGATGGCTACACCTTC.